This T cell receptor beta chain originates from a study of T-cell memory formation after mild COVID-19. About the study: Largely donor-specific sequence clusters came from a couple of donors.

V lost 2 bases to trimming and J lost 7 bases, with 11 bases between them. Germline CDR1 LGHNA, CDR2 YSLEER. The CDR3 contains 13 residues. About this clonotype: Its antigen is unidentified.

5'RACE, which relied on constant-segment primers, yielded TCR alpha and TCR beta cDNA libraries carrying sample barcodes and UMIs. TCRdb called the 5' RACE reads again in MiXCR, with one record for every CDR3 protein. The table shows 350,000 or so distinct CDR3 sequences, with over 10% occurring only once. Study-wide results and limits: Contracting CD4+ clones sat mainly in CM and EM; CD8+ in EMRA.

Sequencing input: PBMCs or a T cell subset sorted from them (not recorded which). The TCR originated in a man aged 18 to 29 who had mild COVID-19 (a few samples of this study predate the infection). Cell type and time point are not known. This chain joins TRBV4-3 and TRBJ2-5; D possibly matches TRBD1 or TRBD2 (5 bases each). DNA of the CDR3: TGCGCCAGCAGCCAATGGGACCGAGGGACCCAGTACTTC. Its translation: CASSQWDRGTQYF.